The 7 T cell receptor beta chains listed next were all sequenced from one sample in a study of OX40 agonist ivuxolimab in advanced cancers. Clones were read by immunoSEQ multiplex PCR, and TCRdb kept only the in-frame ones, dropping some. The sample holds more than 80,000 clones, 75% to 95% seen once. This material consisted of CD4+ or CD8+ T cells sorted from blood, taken in a trial of the OX40 agonist ivuxolimab. These receptors originate from an adult with an advanced solid tumor such as melanoma, head and neck, liver or kidney cancer.

This chain connects TRBV7-9 to TRBJ1-4; maybe TRBD1 (5 bases). Germline CDR1 SEHNR, CDR2 FQNEAQ (reference sequence). V shed 5 bases and J shed 0 bases, with 10 bases lying between them. The CDR3 totals 15 residues. CDR3 nucleotide sequence: TGTGCCAGCAGCACCTACAGGACAACTAATGAAAAACTGTTTTTT. It codes for CASSTYRTTNEKLFF.

This clone was detected only once. The V call is TRBV6-1, the J call TRBJ2-1; the D call may be TRBD1 or TRBD2 (5 bases each). Deletions cut 4 bases from V and 5 bases from J, with 12 bases between. This CDR3 comprises 14 residues. Germline-derived CDR1 and CDR2 are MNHNS and SASEGT. The CDR3 bases are TGTGCCAGCAGTGGAGGGGCCCCTAACAATGAGCAGTTCTTC. Residues: CASSGGAPNNEQFF.

The chain employs TRBV5-1 and TRBJ2-7; TRBD2 agrees at 13 bases. Germline CDR1 reads SGHRS; CDR2 reads YFSETQ. The CDR3 runs 16 residues. V gave up 1 base and J gave up 7 bases; unmatched junction bases: 8. The CDR3 nucleotides are TGCGCCAGCAGCTTGTCCGGGACTAGCGGGATGGGGGAGCAGTACTTC. It translates to CASSLSGTSGMGEQYF. Complete variable domain (other parts from reference TRBV5-1 and TRBJ2-7): KAGVTQTPRYLIKTRGQQVTLSCSPISGHRSVSWYQQTPGQGLQFLFEYFSETQRNKGNFPGRFSGRQFSNSRSEMNVSTLELGDSALYLCASSLSGTSGMGEQYFGPGTRLTVT.

The chain carries TRBV28 and TRBJ1-6; D gene ambiguous. The V and J ends lost 6 bases and 5 bases respectively, with 11 bases between them. The CDR3 runs 14 residues. Germline V lookup: CDR1 MDHEN, CDR2 SYDVKM. The CDR3 DNA reads as TGTGCCAGCAGCCTTTTTTTGAATAATTCACCCCTCCACTTT. It is translated as CASSLFLNNSPLHF.

V is TRBV27 and J is TRBJ2-1, with D uncertain. Germline CDR1 MNHEY, CDR2 SMNVEV (reference sequence). Trimming took 0 bases from V and 4 from J, leaving 16 bases between them. The CDR3 contains 17 residues. The DNA of the CDR3 is TGTGCCAGCAGTTTATCGCGCGGCCTGCATCCATACAATGAGCAGTTCTTC. Protein: CASSLSRGLHPYNEQFF.

With respect to this clone: A read error may account for a junction end that differs from germline. Additional DNA sequences in this sample encode the identical CDR3. The CDR3 protein is CASSLAGGTYEQYF. As DNA, the CDR3 is TGTGCCAGCAGCTTAGCGGGAGGTACTTACGAGCAATACTTC. The chain combines TRBV7-9 with TRBJ2-7; maybe TRBD2 (6 bases). Germline CDR1 reads SEHNR; CDR2 reads FQNEAQ (reference sequence). This CDR3 comprises 14 residues.

This clone was recorded once. A read error may account for a junction end that differs from germline. The rearrangement joins TRBV27 to TRBJ1-5; D is unresolved. Germline V gene sequence: CDR1 MNHEY, CDR2 SMNVEV (reference sequence). The CDR3 spans 13 residues. DNA for the CDR3: TGTGCCAGCAGTTTCAGTTCCGGGGTCCCCCGGCATTTT. Protein product: CASSFSSGVPRHF.